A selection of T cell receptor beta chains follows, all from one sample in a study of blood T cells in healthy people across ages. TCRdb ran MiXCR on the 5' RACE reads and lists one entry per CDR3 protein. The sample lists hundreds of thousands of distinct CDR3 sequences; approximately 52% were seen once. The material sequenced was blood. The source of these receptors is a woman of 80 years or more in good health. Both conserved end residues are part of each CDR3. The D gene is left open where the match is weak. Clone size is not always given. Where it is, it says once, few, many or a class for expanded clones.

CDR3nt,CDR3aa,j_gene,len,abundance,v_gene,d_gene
TGTGCCAGCAGTTACGGGGCCCAGGGTGAGCAGTTCTTC,CASSYGAQGEQFF,TRBJ2-1,13,NA,TRBV2,NA
TGTGCCAGCAGTTACTCGATGCCCGAGGGAGCTAACCATGGCCGCACCTTC,CASSYSMPEGANHGRTF,TRBJ1-2,17,NA,TRBV6-5,NA
TGTGCCAGCAGGGTAGCGGGAGCCGCCTACAATGAGCAGTTCTTC,CASRVAGAAYNEQFF,TRBJ2-1,15,NA,TRBV6-5,TRBD2
TGCGCCAGCAGCGGTACCACAGGGGGGAATGAGCAGTTCTTC,CASSGTTGGNEQFF,TRBJ2-1,14,few,TRBV5-1,TRBD1
TGCAGTGCTAGAGGGCTAGCGGGGATACTAACCACAGATACGCAGTATAATTCACCCCTCCACTTT,CSARGLAGILTTDTQYNSPLHF,TRBJ1-6,22,NA,TRBV20-1,NA
TGTGCCAGCAGTTTAGGAAAGGGTAGGCAGTACTTC,CASSLGKGRQYF,TRBJ2-5,12,many,TRBV12-3/TRBV12-4,NA
TGTGCCAGCAGTTTGGGACCGCACTCTGGGGCCAACGTCCTGACTTTC,CASSLGPHSGANVLTF,TRBJ2-6,16,NA,TRBV28,NA
TGTGCCTGGAATGGGGGGAGAGGCGATACGCAGTATTTT,CAWNGGRGDTQYF,TRBJ2-3,13,few,TRBV30,NA
TGTGCCAGCAGTGAACCCGGGACAGCAAAAGAGACCCAGTACTTC,CASSEPGTAKETQYF,TRBJ2-5,15,NA,TRBV25-1,TRBD1
TGCAGTGCTAGCCTTCAAGAGACCCAGTACTTC,CSASLQETQYF,TRBJ2-5,11,many,TRBV20-1,NA
TGCAGTGCTAGGTCATGGGGGGCAGATACGCAGTATTTT,CSARSWGADTQYF,TRBJ2-3,13,NA,TRBV20-1,NA
TGTGCCAGCAGAGACGGACAGTACAATGAGCAGTTCTTC,CASRDGQYNEQFF,TRBJ2-1,13,NA,TRBV2,NA
TGTGCCAGCAGTGAAACTAGCTTTCTTAGGGCTACGTACTTC,CASSETSFLRATYF,TRBJ2-7,14,NA,TRBV25-1,NA
TGTGCCAGCAGCTGGGATTTAGGATCTGCACCCCAGCATTTT,CASSWDLGSAPQHF,TRBJ1-5,14,NA,TRBV7-9,NA
TGTGCCAGCAGTGACAAGGGCATTCAGTACTTC,CASSDKGIQYF,TRBJ2-4,11,NA,TRBV2,NA
TGCGCCAGCAGCTTGGGACAGGGGGAAGGCTATACGCAGTATTTT,CASSLGQGEGYTQYF,TRBJ2-3,15,many,TRBV5-1,TRBD1
TGTGCCAGCAGCTTAGCGCGGGCGTGGAACACTGAAGCTTTCTTT,CASSLARAWNTEAFF,TRBJ1-1,15,NA,TRBV7-9,NA
TGTGCCAGCAGTTACGGGCTTAGGGAGAATGAAAAACTGTTTTTT,CASSYGLRENEKLFF,TRBJ1-4,15,many,TRBV6-5,NA
TGTGCCAGCAGTTTAGGAGTCGACGCGGGGCCCCTCCACTTT,CASSLGVDAGPLHF,TRBJ1-6,14,NA,TRBV27,NA
TGTGCCAGCAGACGAGGGACAGGCAACCTTTATGGCTACACCTTC,CASRRGTGNLYGYTF,TRBJ1-2,15,few,TRBV6-5,TRBD1
TGTGCCAGCAGCCCACTATATGACGAGCAGTACTTC,CASSPLYDEQYF,TRBJ2-7,12,NA,TRBV12-3/TRBV12-4,NA
TGTGCCAGCAGTTTAAGCGGGGCGGATGAGCAGTTCTTC,CASSLSGADEQFF,TRBJ2-1,13,many,TRBV12-3/TRBV12-4,TRBD2
TGTGCCAGCAGCCAAGAGGTGAATGAGCAGTTCTTC,CASSQEVNEQFF,TRBJ2-1,12,NA,TRBV14,NA
TGTGCCAGCAGGGAGGGGACTGAAGCTTTCTTT,CASREGTEAFF,TRBJ1-1,11,NA,TRBV7-8,NA